This T cell receptor (beta chain) derives from a study of OX40 agonist ivuxolimab in advanced cancers. Clones were read by immunoSEQ multiplex PCR, and TCRdb kept only the in-frame ones, dropping some. The sample holds 84,000 or so clones, roughly 82% seen once. CDR1 and CDR2 (germline): SGHTA, FQGNSA. V was trimmed by 4 bases and J by 2 bases, leaving 15 bases between them. This CDR3 comprises 15 residues. This clonotype originated in an adult with an advanced solid tumor such as melanoma, head and neck, liver or kidney cancer. The chain recombines TRBV7-2 with TRBJ2-7; weak D call: TRBD2 (6 bases). Sample: CD4+ or CD8+ T cells sorted from blood, taken in a trial of the OX40 agonist ivuxolimab. CDR3 DNA: TGTGCCAGCAGCTACGACGGTGCGGGAACCTACGAGCAGTACTTC. Amino acids: CASSYDGAGTYEQYF.